The T cell receptor beta chain under discussion was sequenced for a study of beta chain features in type 1 diabetes. This clone was observed many times. What was sequenced were expressed TCRB transcripts, since all of the isolated RNA had been reverse transcribed. It was found that naive, central memory and regulatory T cell samples averaged approximately 3.6 million reads. Profiling relied on immunoSEQ multiplex PCR, and the TCRdb table lists in-frame clones only, not all of them. This sample has hundreds of thousands of clones, with roughly a sixth found just once. V lost 8 bases to trimming and J lost 0 bases, with 14 bases between them. The CDR3 length is 16 residues. Germline CDR1 ENHRY, CDR2 SYGVKD.

This TCR came from a man younger than 35 in good health. This chain uses TRBV10-3 with TRBJ2-6; D might be TRBD1 (6 bases). The sequenced material came from naive CD4+ T cells from blood. CDR3 DNA sequence: TGTGCCATCGCCGGACAGCGCACCTCTGGGGCCAACGTCCTGACTTTC. As protein: CAIAGQRTSGANVLTF.